The 9 T cell receptor beta chains below all came from one sample that was sequenced in a study of blood T cell repertoires in COVID-19. The repertoire was sequenced with immunoSEQ multiplex PCR; TCRdb's copy has only in-frame clones and lacks some. The sample records 150,000 to 200,000 clones, 88% being singletons. Sequencing used peripheral blood. Every receptor here comes from a man between 60 and 75 years old with acute or convalescent COVID-19.

The chain employs TRBV6-5 and TRBJ1-2; D may be TRBD1 (5 bases). Germline-derived CDR1 and CDR2 are MNHEY and SVGAGI. V was clipped by 8 bases and J by 3 bases, with 13 bases between them. This CDR3 contains 13 residues. The CDR3 protein is CASQQGYDYGYTF. The CDR3 region has the DNA TGTGCCAGCCAGCAGGGTTATGACTATGGCTACACCTTC.

J is TRBJ1-1 and V is TRBV7-9; TRBD1 aligns across 11 bases. Germline CDR1 SEHNR, CDR2 FQNEAQ (reference sequence). Unmatched junction bases numbered 1, after V lost 0 bases and J lost 1 base. The CDR3 is 16 residues long. The CDR3 nucleotides are TGTGCCAGCAGCTTAGCAGGACAGGGGGCGAACACTGAAGCTTTCTTT. This sequence encodes CASSLAGQGANTEAFF.

The J gene is TRBJ1-1, the V gene TRBV6-2 or TRBV6-3, with 7 bases aligning to TRBD1. Losses at the gene ends were 0 bases for V and 4 bases for J; bases not matched to a gene: 2. Germline V gives CDR1 MNHEY, CDR2 SVGEGT. This CDR3 has 14 amino acids. CDR3 coding DNA: TGTGCCAGCAGTTACTCCGCAGGGGGCACTGAAGCTTTCTTT. Amino acids: CASSYSAGGTEAFF.

The genes are TRBV2 and TRBJ2-7; TRBD1 matches at 8 bases. Germline-derived CDR1 and CDR2 are SNHLY and FYNNEI. The CDR3 has 13 residues. V was pared by 4 bases and J by 7 bases, with 6 bases of the junction left unmatched. For the CDR3, the DNA is TGTGCCAGCAGTGGGCGACAGGGGCCAGAGCAGTACGTC. Amino acids: CASSGRQGPEQYV.

The chain joins TRBV11-3 to TRBJ1-2; 11 bases line up with TRBD1. The germline CDR1 and CDR2 sequences are SGHNT and YENEEA. There are 15 residues in the CDR3. Germline trimming cut 7 bases from V and 1 base from J; bases unmatched to any gene: 5. The CDR3 DNA reads as TGTGCCAGCACCCCGGGACAGGGGGTTAACTATGGCTACACCTTC. Translation: CASTPGQGVNYGYTF.

The chain is built from TRBV20-1 and TRBJ2-7; 7 nucleotides align to TRBD2. In germline, CDR1 is DFQATT, CDR2 SNEGSKA (reference sequence). With 3 bases clipped from V and 3 bases from J, the junction kept 5 bases outside the gene matches. The CDR3 consists of 13 residues. CDR3 bases: TGCAGTGCTAGTCCGGGAGGTAACTACGAGCAGTACTTC. Its protein is CSASPGGNYEQYF.

V gene TRBV11-2 combines with J gene TRBJ2-5, with TRBD2 matching over 9 bases. The V and J ends lost 5 bases and 5 bases, in that order; junction bases with no gene match: 12. This CDR3 is 16 amino acids long. Germline V gene lookup returns CDR1 SGHAT and CDR2 FQNNGV. The CDR3 region has the DNA TGTGCCAGCAGCCCCCTCGGGGCGGGAGGGCCGGAGACCCAGTACTTC. Its translation: CASSPLGAGGPETQYF.

J is TRBJ2-5 and V is TRBV19, with D perhaps matching TRBD1 (6 bases). Trimming cost V 2 bases and J 2 bases, with 12 bases left between them. CDR1 and CDR2 from the germline V gene are LNHDA and SQIVND (reference sequence). This CDR3 is 15 amino acids long. CDR3 sequence reads: CASSISGTLQETQYF. The CDR3 DNA is TGTGCCAGTAGTATATCCGGGACACTACAAGAGACCCAGTACTTC.

The rearrangement uses TRBV3-1 (or the pseudogene TRBV3-2) and TRBJ2-6; TRBD1 might be the D (5 bases). Germline V gives CDR1 LGHDT, CDR2 YNNKEL (reference sequence). Trimming removed 2 bases from V and 0 bases from J, with 11 bases in between. CDR3 length: 17 residues. The CDR3 DNA sequence: TGTGCCAGCAGCCAAAGACAGCGCCCCTCTGGGGCCAACGTCCTGACTTTC. It codes for CASSQRQRPSGANVLTF.